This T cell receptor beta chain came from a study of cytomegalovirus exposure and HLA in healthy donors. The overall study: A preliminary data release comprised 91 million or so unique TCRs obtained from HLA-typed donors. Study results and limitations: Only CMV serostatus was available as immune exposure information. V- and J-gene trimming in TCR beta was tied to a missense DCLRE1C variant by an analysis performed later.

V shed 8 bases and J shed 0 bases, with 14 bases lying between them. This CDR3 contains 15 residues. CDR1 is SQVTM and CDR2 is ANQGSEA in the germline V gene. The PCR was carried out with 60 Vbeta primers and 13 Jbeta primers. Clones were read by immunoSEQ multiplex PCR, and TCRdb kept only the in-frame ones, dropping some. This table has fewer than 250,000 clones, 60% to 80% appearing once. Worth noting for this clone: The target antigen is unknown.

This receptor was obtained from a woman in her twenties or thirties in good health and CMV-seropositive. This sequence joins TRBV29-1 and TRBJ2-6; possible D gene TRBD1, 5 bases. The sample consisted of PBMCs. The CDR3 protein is CSIGHTVSGANVLTF. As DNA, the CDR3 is TGCAGCATTGGACATACGGTCTCTGGGGCCAACGTCCTGACTTTC.